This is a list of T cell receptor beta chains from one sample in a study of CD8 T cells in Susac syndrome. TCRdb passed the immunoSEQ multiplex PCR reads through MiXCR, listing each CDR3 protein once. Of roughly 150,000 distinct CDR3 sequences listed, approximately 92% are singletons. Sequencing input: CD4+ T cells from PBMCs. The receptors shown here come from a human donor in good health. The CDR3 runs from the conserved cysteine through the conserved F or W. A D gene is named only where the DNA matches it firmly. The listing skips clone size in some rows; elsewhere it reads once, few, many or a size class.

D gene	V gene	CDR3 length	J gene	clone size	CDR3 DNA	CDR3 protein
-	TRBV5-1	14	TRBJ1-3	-	TGCGCCAGCAGCTTGGCTGGGGACGGCGACACCATATATTTT	CASSLAGDGDTIYF
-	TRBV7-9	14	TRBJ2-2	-	TGTGCCAGCAGCCGGGACGGCTACACCGGGGAGCTGTTTTTT	CASSRDGYTGELFF
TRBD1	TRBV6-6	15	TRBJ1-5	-	TGTGCCAGCAGTTACGAGGGCAGGGGGGGTCAGCCCCAGCATTTT	CASSYEGRGGQPQHF
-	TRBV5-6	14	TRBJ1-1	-	TGTGCCAGCATCCACGGGGGGGTGAACACTGAAGCTTTCTTT	CASIHGGVNTEAFF
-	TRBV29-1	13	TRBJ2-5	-	TGCAGCGTTGAGAGGGCAGCCCAAGAGACCCAGTACTTC	CSVERAAQETQYF
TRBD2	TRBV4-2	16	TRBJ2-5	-	TGTGCCAGCAGCCAAGTGGAGGCGGGGGGACCAGAGACCCAGTACTTC	CASSQVEAGGPETQYF
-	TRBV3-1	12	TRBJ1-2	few	TGTGCCAGCAGCCAAATTGAAGGAGGCTACACCTTC	CASSQIEGGYTF
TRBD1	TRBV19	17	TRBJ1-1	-	TGTGCCAGTAGGCCTTGGGGGACAGGTGGTTGGGGAACTGAAGCTTTCTTT	CASRPWGTGGWGTEAFF
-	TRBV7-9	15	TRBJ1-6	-	TGTGCCGTCAACAGGGACCTCTCCTATAATTCACCCCTCCACTTT	CAVNRDLSYNSPLHF
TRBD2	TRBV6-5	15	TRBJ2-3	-	TGTGCCAGCAGCCAAGCGGGGGGGCCCGCAGATACGCAGTATTTT	CASSQAGGPADTQYF
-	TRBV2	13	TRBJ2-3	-	TGTGCCAGCAGTGAAGCCTACACAGATACGCAGTATTTT	CASSEAYTDTQYF
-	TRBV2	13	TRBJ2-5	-	TGTGCCACTTCAAGGAGTGGCCAAGAGACCCAGTACTTC	CATSRSGQETQYF
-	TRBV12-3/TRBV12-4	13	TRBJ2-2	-	TGTGCCAGCACAATTGGGGGTCCCGGGGAGCTGTTTTTT	CASTIGGPGELFF
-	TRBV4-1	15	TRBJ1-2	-	TGCGCCAGCAGACCCCTCCTGGGGGGGATCTATGGCTACACCTTC	CASRPLLGGIYGYTF
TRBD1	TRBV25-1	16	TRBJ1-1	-	TGTGCCAGCAGTGTCTGGACAGGGGGCGCCTTCACTGAAGCTTTCTTT	CASSVWTGGAFTEAFF
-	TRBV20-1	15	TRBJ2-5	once	TGCAGTGCTAGGGACATAGGCAGGCTCCAAGAGACCCAGTACTTC	CSARDIGRLQETQYF
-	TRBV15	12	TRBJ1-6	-	TGTGCCACCAGCAGGGCGAATTCACCCCTCCACTTT	CATSRANSPLHF
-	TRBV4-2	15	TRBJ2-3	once	TGTGCCAGCAGCCAAGGCTTCTCAAGCACAGATACGCAGTATTTT	CASSQGFSSTDTQYF
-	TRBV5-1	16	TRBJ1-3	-	TGCGCCAGCAGCTTTGCGCCCCCGACCTCTGGAAACACCATATATTTT	CASSFAPPTSGNTIYF
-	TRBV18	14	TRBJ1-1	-	TGTGCCAGCTCACCTGGATGGGAGGGCACTGAAGCTTTCTTT	CASSPGWEGTEAFF
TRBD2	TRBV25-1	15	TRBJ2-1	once	TGTGCCAGCAGACCCGCGGGGGGGGATTACAATGAGCAGTTCTTC	CASRPAGGDYNEQFF
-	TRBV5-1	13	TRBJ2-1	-	TGCGCCAGCAGCGTCGGGGACAACAATGAGCAGTTCTTC	CASSVGDNNEQFF
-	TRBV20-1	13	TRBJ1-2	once	TGCAGTGCTAGAGAGGAGGGGGGGGTGGGCTACACCTTC	CSAREEGGVGYTF
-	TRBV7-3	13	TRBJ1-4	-	TGTGCCAGCAGCCTCCGGTCGGGTGAAAAACTGTTTTTT	CASSLRSGEKLFF
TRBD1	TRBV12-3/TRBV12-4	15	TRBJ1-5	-	TGTGCCAGCAGTTTCAGGGACAGGGTTGATCAGCCCCAGCATTTT	CASSFRDRVDQPQHF
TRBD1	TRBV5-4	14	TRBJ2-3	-	TGTGCCAGCAGGGTCAGGGGGCGCCCAGATACGCAGTATTTT	CASRVRGRPDTQYF
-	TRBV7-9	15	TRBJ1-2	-	TGTGCCAGCAGCTTAGGATGGCGGAGGCCGGCGGAGGACACCTTC	CASSLGWRRPAEDTF
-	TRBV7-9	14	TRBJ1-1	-	TGTGCCAGCAGCTCACCCGGGACGGTCAGGGCCGCTTTCTTT	CASSSPGTVRAAFF
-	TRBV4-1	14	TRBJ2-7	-	TGCGCCAGCAGCGCATACAGGAGCTCCTACGAGCAGTACTTC	CASSAYRSSYEQYF
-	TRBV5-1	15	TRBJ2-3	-	TGCGCCAGCAGCTTGGTAGGCCCCTCCACAGATACGCAGTATTTT	CASSLVGPSTDTQYF
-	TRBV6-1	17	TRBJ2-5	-	TGTGCCAGCAGTGAAAGAGGGGCGGGGGCGCCTCAAGAGACCCAGTACTTC	CASSERGAGAPQETQYF
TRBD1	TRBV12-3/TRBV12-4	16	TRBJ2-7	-	TGTGCCAGCAGCCCCACTCCGGGACAGGGGTCCGTCGAGCAGTACTTC	CASSPTPGQGSVEQYF
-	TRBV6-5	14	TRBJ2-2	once	TGTGCCAGCAGTAAGGGGTTGAACACCGGGGAGCTGTTTTTT	CASSKGLNTGELFF
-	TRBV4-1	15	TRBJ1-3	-	TGCGCCAGCAGCCAGATAATAGGGTCTGGAAACACCATATATTTT	CASSQIIGSGNTIYF
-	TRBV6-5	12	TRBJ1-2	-	TGTGCCAGCAGGGCAGGGCCCTATGGCTACACCTTC	CASRAGPYGYTF
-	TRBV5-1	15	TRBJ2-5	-	TGCGCCACCGCGTTGACAACAGGGATCTCGGAGACCCAGTACTTC	CATALTTGISETQYF
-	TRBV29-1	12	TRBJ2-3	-	TGCAGCGTTGAAGCCGGGGATAATACGCAGTATTTT	CSVEAGDNTQYF
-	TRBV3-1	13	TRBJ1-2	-	TGTGCCAGCAGCCAAGATCCCCGGTATGGCTACACCTTC	CASSQDPRYGYTF
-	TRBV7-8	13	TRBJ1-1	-	TGTGCCAGCAGCCCCTTCTTGAACACTGAAGCTTTCTTT	CASSPFLNTEAFF
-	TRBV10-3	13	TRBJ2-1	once	TGTGCCATCAGTGAGTCGGCGGTATATGAGCAGTTCTTC	CAISESAVYEQFF
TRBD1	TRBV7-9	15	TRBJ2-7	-	TGTGCCAGCAGCTTAGCGGGACAGCTATCCTACGAGCAGTACTTC	CASSLAGQLSYEQYF
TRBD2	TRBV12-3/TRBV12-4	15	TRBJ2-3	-	TGTGCCAGCAGACTAGCGGGGGCCACCACAGATACGCAGTATTTT	CASRLAGATTDTQYF
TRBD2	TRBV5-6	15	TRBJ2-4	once	TGTGCCAGCAGCCCATCGGGGACTATCGCGGTCATTCAGTACTTC	CASSPSGTIAVIQYF
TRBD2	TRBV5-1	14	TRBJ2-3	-	TGCGCCAGCGGGACTAGCTATGACACAGATACGCAGTATTTT	CASGTSYDTDTQYF
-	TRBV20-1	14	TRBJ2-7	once	TGCAGTGCTAGAGATGAGGGAATCCCTACGGAGCAGTACTTC	CSARDEGIPTEQYF